These T cell receptor beta chains were read from a single sample in a study of human T cells and chemical hapten exposure. TCRdb processed the RACE reads anew with MiXCR; each CDR3 protein has one entry. The profile shows 300,000 to 350,000 distinct CDR3 sequences, about 7% of them singletons. Sequences were derived from whole blood, sampled in connection with sensitization to the hapten diphenylcyclopropenone (DPC). The receptors were gathered from a woman aged 18 to 35 with alopecia areata. Some clones in this sample may be carry-over from other donors' samples. Each CDR3 is given with its conserved first and last residue. D genes are given only for firm matches. Only part of the rows carry a size: once, few, many, or a class if the clone is expanded.

cdr3_nt: TGTGCCAGCAGGCGGACAGGGGCTGGAAACACCATATATTTT
cdr3_aa: CASRRTGAGNTIYF
v_call: TRBV7-2
d_call: TRBD1
j_call: TRBJ1-3
clone_size: few

cdr3_nt: TGTGCCACCAGTGACAATAGAGGGCTGTTGGGCGCAGATACGCAGTATTTT
cdr3_aa: CATSDNRGLLGADTQYF
v_call: TRBV24-1
d_call: NA
j_call: TRBJ2-3
clone_size: few

cdr3_nt: TGTGCCAGCAGCGTAGACCTAACAGGGGGGCAGCCCCAGCATTTT
cdr3_aa: CASSVDLTGGQPQHF
v_call: TRBV9
d_call: TRBD1
j_call: TRBJ1-5
clone_size: NA

cdr3_nt: TGTGCCAGCAGTGAGAGGGAACCTGGGGCCAACGTCCTGACTTTC
cdr3_aa: CASSEREPGANVLTF
v_call: TRBV2
d_call: NA
j_call: TRBJ2-6
clone_size: few

cdr3_nt: TGTGCCAGCTCGACAGGGAACACTGAAGCTTTCTTT
cdr3_aa: CASSTGNTEAFF
v_call: TRBV6-5
d_call: NA
j_call: TRBJ1-1
clone_size: many

cdr3_nt: TGCGCCAGCAGCTTAAGGGACAGCCTCACAGATACGCAGTATTTT
cdr3_aa: CASSLRDSLTDTQYF
v_call: TRBV5-1
d_call: TRBD1
j_call: TRBJ2-3
clone_size: NA

cdr3_nt: TGTGCCAGCAGCCCGACGGGGGGGCAATTCTCCGGGGAGCTGTTTTTT
cdr3_aa: CASSPTGGQFSGELFF
v_call: TRBV7-3
d_call: TRBD2
j_call: TRBJ2-2
clone_size: many

cdr3_nt: TGTGCCAGCAGCTTTCCTAGCGGGGGTTACCAAGAGACCCAGTACTTC
cdr3_aa: CASSFPSGGYQETQYF
v_call: TRBV7-2
d_call: TRBD2
j_call: TRBJ2-5
clone_size: many

cdr3_nt: TGCAGTGCTAGAGAAATAGACAGGGAGCGAGCTTTCTTT
cdr3_aa: CSAREIDRERAFF
v_call: TRBV20-1
d_call: TRBD1
j_call: TRBJ1-1
clone_size: many

cdr3_nt: TGTGCCAGCAGCTTAGGGACCAGGGGCACAGATACGCAGTATTTT
cdr3_aa: CASSLGTRGTDTQYF
v_call: TRBV7-9
d_call: NA
j_call: TRBJ2-3
clone_size: many

cdr3_nt: TGTGCCAGCAGCCAAGAGACGGAAGAGACCCAGTACTTC
cdr3_aa: CASSQETEETQYF
v_call: TRBV4-2
d_call: NA
j_call: TRBJ2-5
clone_size: NA

cdr3_nt: TGTGCCAGCAGCTTAGTCGGGAACGGCTTTAGCAATCAGCCCCAGCATTTT
cdr3_aa: CASSLVGNGFSNQPQHF
v_call: TRBV11-3
d_call: NA
j_call: TRBJ1-5
clone_size: many

cdr3_nt: TGCGCCAGCAGCTTGGAGGACAGGGGACCGCTGTTTTTT
cdr3_aa: CASSLEDRGPLFF
v_call: TRBV5-1
d_call: TRBD1
j_call: TRBJ1-4
clone_size: NA

cdr3_nt: TGCAGCGTTGGGAAGGGGGCAACCTATGAAAAACTGTTTTTT
cdr3_aa: CSVGKGATYEKLFF
v_call: TRBV29-1
d_call: TRBD1
j_call: TRBJ1-4
clone_size: NA

cdr3_nt: TGTGCCAGCAGCGCCGGGACAAGACTTTACGAGCAGTACTTC
cdr3_aa: CASSAGTRLYEQYF
v_call: TRBV9
d_call: NA
j_call: TRBJ2-7
clone_size: few

cdr3_nt: TGCAGCGTTGATAAACAGGGCGAGAACACTGAAGCTTTCTTT
cdr3_aa: CSVDKQGENTEAFF
v_call: TRBV29-1
d_call: NA
j_call: TRBJ1-1
clone_size: NA

cdr3_nt: TGTGCCAGCAGCTTAAGTGAAACTGAAGCTTTCTTT
cdr3_aa: CASSLSETEAFF
v_call: TRBV7-9
d_call: NA
j_call: TRBJ1-1
clone_size: many

cdr3_nt: TGTGCCAGCAGGATCAGGGGACCCTATGGCTACACCTTC
cdr3_aa: CASRIRGPYGYTF
v_call: TRBV6-1
d_call: NA
j_call: TRBJ1-2
clone_size: NA

cdr3_nt: TGTGCCACCAGTGGTCCGGGACAGGGGGCGCGCACTGAAGCTTTCTTT
cdr3_aa: CATSGPGQGARTEAFF
v_call: TRBV24-1
d_call: TRBD1
j_call: TRBJ1-1
clone_size: few

cdr3_nt: TGCGCCAGCAGCTTGGTTAGCGGGGACTACAATGAGCAGTTCTTC
cdr3_aa: CASSLVSGDYNEQFF
v_call: TRBV5-1
d_call: TRBD2
j_call: TRBJ2-1
clone_size: few

cdr3_nt: TGTGCCAGCAGCTTGGGGGAGAGAGATTCACCCCTCCACTTT
cdr3_aa: CASSLGERDSPLHF
v_call: TRBV7-6
d_call: NA
j_call: TRBJ1-6
clone_size: NA

cdr3_nt: TGTGCCAGCAGCAAAAGACTAGCGGGGGAGGATACGCAGTATTTT
cdr3_aa: CASSKRLAGEDTQYF
v_call: TRBV7-2
d_call: TRBD2
j_call: TRBJ2-3
clone_size: few

cdr3_nt: TGTGCCAGCAGTTACTATCGGACGCCAAGTCCCTCACCCCTCCACTTT
cdr3_aa: CASSYYRTPSPSPLHF
v_call: TRBV6-5
d_call: NA
j_call: TRBJ1-6
clone_size: NA

cdr3_nt: TGTGCCAGCAGTGAGGGACAGCCGTACTTC
cdr3_aa: CASSEGQPYF
v_call: TRBV6-1
d_call: TRBD1
j_call: TRBJ2-7
clone_size: few

cdr3_nt: TGTGCCAGCAGCTCAACCTGGGACAGGGACCAGGGTCTTTATAGCAATCAGCCCCAGCATTTT
cdr3_aa: CASSSTWDRDQGLYSNQPQHF
v_call: TRBV7-8
d_call: TRBD1
j_call: TRBJ1-5
clone_size: many

cdr3_nt: TGCGCCAGCAGCCAAGAAACAGATAGCAATCAGCCCCAGCATTTT
cdr3_aa: CASSQETDSNQPQHF
v_call: TRBV4-3
d_call: NA
j_call: TRBJ1-5
clone_size: NA

cdr3_nt: TGTGCCAGCAGTGGGCTGTCTCAAGAGACCCAGTACTTC
cdr3_aa: CASSGLSQETQYF
v_call: TRBV27
d_call: NA
j_call: TRBJ2-5
clone_size: few

cdr3_nt: TGTGCCAGCAGTGCCTGGACTAGCGGGGGAAAGACCCAGTACTTC
cdr3_aa: CASSAWTSGGKTQYF
v_call: TRBV6-1
d_call: TRBD2
j_call: TRBJ2-5
clone_size: many

cdr3_nt: TGTGCCAGCAGTAACGGACAGGGTAGCAATCAGCCCCAGCATTTT
cdr3_aa: CASSNGQGSNQPQHF
v_call: TRBV6-5
d_call: TRBD1
j_call: TRBJ1-5
clone_size: NA

cdr3_nt: TGTGCCAGCAGCTTAGACGCACCCTACGAGCAGTACTTC
cdr3_aa: CASSLDAPYEQYF
v_call: TRBV7-6
d_call: NA
j_call: TRBJ2-7
clone_size: many

cdr3_nt: TGTGCCAGCAGCCAAGAGCTTCTTATAGCGGGGGGTTCTGGGGCCAACGTCCTGACTTTC
cdr3_aa: CASSQELLIAGGSGANVLTF
v_call: TRBV3-1
d_call: TRBD2
j_call: TRBJ2-6
clone_size: few

cdr3_nt: TGTGCCAGCAGTTTACAGGGAGCGGGGAAAAAACAAGAGACCCAGTACTTC
cdr3_aa: CASSLQGAGKKQETQYF
v_call: TRBV6-2/TRBV6-3
d_call: NA
j_call: TRBJ2-5
clone_size: many

cdr3_nt: TGCAGCGTTGGGGCGGGAGGGGGATTGAATGAGCAGTTCTTC
cdr3_aa: CSVGAGGGLNEQFF
v_call: TRBV29-1
d_call: TRBD2
j_call: TRBJ2-1
clone_size: NA

cdr3_nt: TGTGCCACCAGCAGAGCCCGAGGCGGTGGATCCCTCAATCAGCCCCAGCATTTT
cdr3_aa: CATSRARGGGSLNQPQHF
v_call: TRBV15
d_call: NA
j_call: TRBJ1-5
clone_size: many

cdr3_nt: TGTGCCAGCAGCCTTAGCGGACTAGCTCTAATCACAGATACGCAGTATTTT
cdr3_aa: CASSLSGLALITDTQYF
v_call: TRBV13
d_call: TRBD2
j_call: TRBJ2-3
clone_size: NA

cdr3_nt: TGTGCCAGCAGTCCAATAACTAGCGGGGGCTCCTACAATGAGCAGTTCTTC
cdr3_aa: CASSPITSGGSYNEQFF
v_call: TRBV27
d_call: TRBD2
j_call: TRBJ2-1
clone_size: NA

cdr3_nt: TGTGCCAGCAGTCCGGGGGCCAGAACTAATGAAAAACTGTTTTTT
cdr3_aa: CASSPGARTNEKLFF
v_call: TRBV27
d_call: NA
j_call: TRBJ1-4
clone_size: few

cdr3_nt: TGTGCCAGCAGCCAAGATCGGGGAAGCCTCTATAGTGGAAACACCATATATTTT
cdr3_aa: CASSQDRGSLYSGNTIYF
v_call: TRBV4-2
d_call: NA
j_call: TRBJ1-3
clone_size: few

cdr3_nt: TGTGCCAGCAGTTATCCAAGAGGACAGGGCTCCTACGAGCAGTACTTC
cdr3_aa: CASSYPRGQGSYEQYF
v_call: TRBV6-2/TRBV6-3
d_call: TRBD1
j_call: TRBJ2-7
clone_size: many

cdr3_nt: TGTGCCAGCAGCCGGAACATCAGGGTTTCGGGGGCCTACGTCCTGACTTTC
cdr3_aa: CASSRNIRVSGAYVLTF
v_call: TRBV3-1
d_call: NA
j_call: TRBJ2-6
clone_size: NA

cdr3_nt: TGTGCCAGCAGTCGGACAGGGCAGAATGAAAAACTGTTTTTT
cdr3_aa: CASSRTGQNEKLFF
v_call: TRBV12-3/TRBV12-4
d_call: TRBD1
j_call: TRBJ1-4
clone_size: NA

cdr3_nt: TGTGCCAGCAGTTTATCTTCGGGGGCCCAGCCCCAGCATTTT
cdr3_aa: CASSLSSGAQPQHF
v_call: TRBV27
d_call: NA
j_call: TRBJ1-5
clone_size: few

cdr3_nt: TGTGCCAGCAGTTGGTTAGGGGTGGGGACTGAAGCTTTCTTT
cdr3_aa: CASSWLGVGTEAFF
v_call: TRBV2
d_call: NA
j_call: TRBJ1-1
clone_size: many

cdr3_nt: TGTGCCAGCAGCCCCGGCAGGAGTTATTCACCCCTCCACTTT
cdr3_aa: CASSPGRSYSPLHF
v_call: TRBV7-2
d_call: NA
j_call: TRBJ1-6
clone_size: few

cdr3_nt: TGTGCCAGCAGCTTAGCGCCCGGGAGCAGGTCCTACGAGCAGTACTTC
cdr3_aa: CASSLAPGSRSYEQYF
v_call: TRBV7-9
d_call: NA
j_call: TRBJ2-7
clone_size: NA

cdr3_nt: TGTGCCAGCAGCTTAGGGTCCGGGACCACAGATACGCAGTATTTT
cdr3_aa: CASSLGSGTTDTQYF
v_call: TRBV7-9
d_call: NA
j_call: TRBJ2-3
clone_size: few

cdr3_nt: TGTGCCAGCAGCCGTGGGACTAACAATGAGCAGTTCTTC
cdr3_aa: CASSRGTNNEQFF
v_call: TRBV6-5
d_call: TRBD2
j_call: TRBJ2-1
clone_size: many

cdr3_nt: TGCGCCACAAGGACGGAGCCGAACACCGGGGAGCTGTTTTTT
cdr3_aa: CATRTEPNTGELFF
v_call: TRBV5-1
d_call: NA
j_call: TRBJ2-2
clone_size: many

cdr3_nt: TGTGCCAGCAGTTTTAGTCATCGGAAGCCCCAGCATTTT
cdr3_aa: CASSFSHRKPQHF
v_call: TRBV28
d_call: NA
j_call: TRBJ1-5
clone_size: NA

cdr3_nt: TGTGCCAGCAGCCAAGGCCCTGACAGGACCAAAAACATTCAGTACTTC
cdr3_aa: CASSQGPDRTKNIQYF
v_call: TRBV3-1
d_call: NA
j_call: TRBJ2-4
clone_size: NA

cdr3_nt: TGCAGTGCTCCCCTAGAGGGCACAGATACGCAGTATTTT
cdr3_aa: CSAPLEGTDTQYF
v_call: TRBV20-1
d_call: NA
j_call: TRBJ2-3
clone_size: many

cdr3_nt: TGTGCCAGCAGCCAAGATTCCCCGAGAAGTGAGACCCAGTACTTC
cdr3_aa: CASSQDSPRSETQYF
v_call: TRBV4-2
d_call: NA
j_call: TRBJ2-5
clone_size: few

cdr3_nt: TGTGCCAGCAGCCCCGGGACAGGGGCACGAATGTACAAAAAAGCTTTCTTT
cdr3_aa: CASSPGTGARMYKKAFF
v_call: TRBV5-6
d_call: TRBD1
j_call: TRBJ1-1
clone_size: few

cdr3_nt: TGTGCCAGCAGCCGAGATGGCAGGGGGCGCGCAGATACGCAGTATTTT
cdr3_aa: CASSRDGRGRADTQYF
v_call: TRBV11-1
d_call: TRBD1
j_call: TRBJ2-3
clone_size: NA

cdr3_nt: TGCAGCGCCGGGCCCAGCGGGGCACATGGCTACACCTTC
cdr3_aa: CSAGPSGAHGYTF
v_call: TRBV29-1
d_call: NA
j_call: TRBJ1-2
clone_size: NA

cdr3_nt: TGTGCCAGCAATCATGAAGTAAGCAATGAGCAGTTCTTC
cdr3_aa: CASNHEVSNEQFF
v_call: TRBV12-3/TRBV12-4
d_call: NA
j_call: TRBJ2-1
clone_size: few

cdr3_nt: TGTGCCAGCAGTGACTGGGTCGCCGGCACTGAAGCTTTCTTT
cdr3_aa: CASSDWVAGTEAFF
v_call: TRBV6-1
d_call: NA
j_call: TRBJ1-1
clone_size: few

cdr3_nt: TGCGCCAGCAGCCAAGATACGTCCATTGGTACTCCGGAGACCCAGTACTTC
cdr3_aa: CASSQDTSIGTPETQYF
v_call: TRBV4-1
d_call: NA
j_call: TRBJ2-5
clone_size: NA

cdr3_nt: TGTGCCAGCTCCCCAGACAGGGGCTTTGACTATGGCTACACCTTC
cdr3_aa: CASSPDRGFDYGYTF
v_call: TRBV18
d_call: TRBD1
j_call: TRBJ1-2
clone_size: NA

cdr3_nt: TGTGCCAGCAGCTTGGTAGGGGCTAATGAAAAACTGTTTTTT
cdr3_aa: CASSLVGANEKLFF
v_call: TRBV5-5
d_call: NA
j_call: TRBJ1-4
clone_size: many